Reported below is one TCR beta chain. After removal of 5 bases from V and 7 bases from J, the junction contained 13 bases not matched to a gene. CDR3 length equals 16 residues. Germline V gives CDR1 SGHTA, CDR2 FQGNSA. The data belong to a study of blood T cell repertoires in COVID-19. In the original processing: How many nucleated cells were present was estimated from reference gene primer amplification. Data came from immunoSEQ multiplex PCR; TCRdb stores just in-frame clones and leaves some out. V, J and clone size reflect that table, while D and trimming were determined from the DNA. The table lists around 47,000 clones, less than 70% of them singletons.

The chain combines TRBV7-2 with TRBJ2-7; TRBD2 agrees at 11 bases. The sample taken for sequencing was peripheral blood. This receptor was obtained from a man at least 80 years old with acute or convalescent COVID-19. CDR3 amino acids: CASSHRRTSGLGEQYF. DNA for the CDR3: TGTGCCAGCAGCCACCGAAGGACTAGCGGGCTTGGGGAGCAGTACTTC.